The source of this T cell receptor beta chain is a study of beta chain features in type 1 diabetes. Broader study findings: Cells with high TCR expression could be over-represented when cDNA is sequenced.

This clone was observed a few times. Its matching antigen is unknown. Sampling consisted of one heparinised blood draw per donor, averaging approximately 100 mL. Stem cell-like memory, regulatory, central memory and naive CD4+ cells were sorted via CD45RO/CCR7/CD25/CD127/CD95/CD27. There are 15 residues in the CDR3. Per germline, CDR1 LNHNV and CDR2 YYDKDF (reference sequence). Trimming removed 3 bases from V and 2 bases from J; junction bases left unmatched: 4. Since all of the isolated RNA was reverse transcribed, expressed TCRB transcripts were what got sequenced. Some clones are missing from TCRdb's copy, which holds only in-frame ones; the method was immunoSEQ multiplex PCR. This repertoire shows hundreds of thousands of clones, approximately 9.9% found once; its top ten account for under 0.02%.

Sequencing was performed on naive CD4+ T cells from blood. The source of this sequence is a woman in her 30s in good health. The chain joins TRBV15 to TRBJ2-7; 10 bases line up with TRBD2. CDR3 region: CATSSLGLATYEQYF. The CDR3 bases are TGTGCCACCAGCAGCTTGGGACTAGCGACCTACGAGCAGTACTTC.